A selection of T cell receptor beta chains follows, all from one sample in a study of T-cell memory formation after mild COVID-19. In TCRdb, the 5' RACE reads were re-called with MiXCR into one record per CDR3 protein. The sample lists nearly 200,000 distinct CDR3 sequences; approximately 16% were seen once. Sequenced: PBMCs or a T cell subset sorted from them (not recorded which). The receptors originated from an adult woman who had mild COVID-19 (a few samples of this study predate the infection). Cell type and time point are not known. Each CDR3 is given with its conserved first and last residue. The D gene is left open where the match is weak. Clone sizes are given selectively: once, few, many, or a class where the clone is expanded.

d_gene	v_gene	j_gene	abundance	CDR3aa	CDR3nt
TRBD2	TRBV3-1	TRBJ2-1	NA	CASSRSSGGAYNEQFF	TGTGCCAGCAGCCGCTCTAGCGGGGGGGCTTACAATGAGCAGTTCTTC
TRBD1	TRBV7-2	TRBJ2-2	NA	CASSFQRQGFNGELFF	TGTGCCAGCAGCTTTCAGCGACAGGGGTTTAACGGGGAGCTGTTTTTT
NA	TRBV5-1	TRBJ2-7	NA	CASSLERPSSYEQYF	TGCGCCAGCAGCTTGGAAAGGCCGAGCTCCTACGAGCAGTACTTC
NA	TRBV9	TRBJ2-6	NA	CASSVGLAVSSGANVLTF	TGTGCCAGCAGCGTAGGTTTAGCTGTTAGCTCTGGGGCCAACGTCCTGACTTTC
NA	TRBV7-3	TRBJ2-1	NA	CASSSVRTGYNEQFF	TGTGCCAGCAGCTCTGTCCGGACCGGATACAATGAGCAGTTCTTC
TRBD1	TRBV5-1	TRBJ2-7	NA	CASNLRDRGLHEQYF	TGCGCCAGCAACCTCCGGGACAGGGGGCTCCACGAGCAGTACTTC
NA	TRBV29-1	TRBJ2-7	NA	CSVAKGQGYEQYF	TGCAGCGTTGCGAAAGGGCAGGGCTACGAGCAGTACTTC
NA	TRBV7-9	TRBJ2-2	NA	CASSLNRLGTGELFF	TGTGCCAGCAGCTTAAACCGGCTTGGCACCGGGGAGCTGTTTTTT
NA	TRBV7-8	TRBJ2-3	few	CASSATRSGSSTQYF	TGTGCCAGCAGCGCCACCCGATCAGGGTCTAGTACGCAGTATTTT
NA	TRBV12-3/TRBV12-4	TRBJ2-7	NA	CASRRDPAYEQYF	TGTGCCAGCAGAAGGGACCCCGCCTACGAGCAGTACTTC
NA	TRBV20-1	TRBJ1-5	NA	CSARRDTDSNQPQHF	TGCAGTGCTAGGAGGGACACAGATAGCAATCAGCCCCAGCATTTT
TRBD2	TRBV5-4	TRBJ2-5	many	CASSLAGGLQETQYF	TGTGCCAGCAGCTTGGCGGGGGGGCTCCAAGAGACCCAGTACTTC
NA	TRBV6-1	TRBJ1-5	NA	CASRVQGGNQPQHF	TGTGCCAGCAGGGTCCAGGGAGGCAATCAGCCCCAGCATTTT